Listed below are T cell receptor beta chains from one sample, sequenced in a study of T cells in localized non-small cell lung cancer. Profiled with immunoSEQ multiplex PCR; TCRdb holds only in-frame clones, not every one. This table has 25,000 to 30,000 clones, more than 75% appearing once. Sample: peripheral blood, taken before any cancer treatment. The receptors here all came from a female donor aged 60 or older with stage III squamous cell lung carcinoma. The CDR3 runs from the conserved cysteine through the conserved F or W. Fields, in order: CDR3 DNA, CDR3 protein, clone size, J gene, D gene, V gene, CDR3 length. D genes are given only for firm matches. For some rows the clone size is stated as once, few or many, or as a class when expanded; others skip it.

TGTGCCAGCAGTTACTCAGGCGGGGGGGCACAAGAGACCCAGTACTTC	CASSYSGGGAQETQYF	.	TRBJ2-5	TRBD2	TRBV6-5	16
TGTGCCAGCAGTTCTAATTCACCCCTCCGCTTT	CASSSNSPLRF	.	TRBJ1-6	.	TRBV28	11
TGTGCCAGCAGCTTTACCGGGGCAGTCACAGATACGCAGTATTTT	CASSFTGAVTDTQYF	.	TRBJ2-3	.	TRBV11-2	15
TGTGCCAGCGTCAGAGGGACCGAGAACACTGAAGCTTTCTTT	CASVRGTENTEAFF	.	TRBJ1-1	.	TRBV18	14
TGTGCCAGCAGTTTCGGATGGACTGAAGCTTTCTTT	CASSFGWTEAFF	.	TRBJ1-1	.	TRBV28	12
TGCGCCAGCAGCTTGGAGGCGGCGGACTACAATGAGCAGTTCTTC	CASSLEAADYNEQFF	.	TRBJ2-1	.	TRBV5-1	15
TGTGCCAGCACGGGGTCCGAAGTGGGGAACTACAATGAGCAGTTCTTC	CASTGSEVGNYNEQFF	.	TRBJ2-1	.	TRBV2	16
TGTGCCAGCAGTCCGAGCGGGTTTGCCTACGAGCAGTACTTC	CASSPSGFAYEQYF	.	TRBJ2-7	.	TRBV27	14
TGTGCCAGCAGTTACTCTGGACAGAGAGGGACTGAAGCTTTCTTT	CASSYSGQRGTEAFF	.	TRBJ1-1	.	TRBV6-6	15
TGTGCCAGCAGCCTCGGAAGTGACCCGTCTTACGAGCAGTACTTC	CASSLGSDPSYEQYF	.	TRBJ2-7	.	TRBV7-2	15
TGCGCCAGCAGCACTCGGGACAGGGGGCGAGAGACCCAGTACTTC	CASSTRDRGRETQYF	.	TRBJ2-5	TRBD1	TRBV4-1	15
TGTGCCAGCAGCTTAGAGTTTCTATCCGGTCGGGAGACCCAGTACTTC	CASSLEFLSGRETQYF	.	TRBJ2-5	.	TRBV11-2	16
TGTGCCAGCAGCAACCTAGGACTAGCGGGAGTTACCGGGGAGCTGTTTTTT	CASSNLGLAGVTGELFF	.	TRBJ2-2	TRBD2	TRBV9	17
TGTGCCAGCAGCTTGTTGGGGGACGGTGATGGCTACACCTTC	CASSLLGDGDGYTF	.	TRBJ1-2	.	TRBV5-5	14
TGTGCCAGCAGCAACTCGGCTGGCCGGTGGGAAAAACTGTTTTTT	CASSNSAGRWEKLFF	.	TRBJ1-4	.	TRBV5-5	15
TGTGCCAGCAGCCATACTAGCGGGAGGGGTTCTGAGCAGTTCTTC	CASSHTSGRGSEQFF	.	TRBJ2-1	TRBD2	TRBV4-2	15
TGCGCCAGCAGCTTGGACAGGGGGATCGCAGATACGCAGTATTTT	CASSLDRGIADTQYF	.	TRBJ2-3	TRBD1	TRBV5-1	15
TGTGCCAGCTCAGACACTAACTATGGCTACACCTTC	CASSDTNYGYTF	.	TRBJ1-2	.	TRBV18	12
TGTGCCAGCAGTGATCCGGGACAGGGTGACACTGAAGCTTTCTTT	CASSDPGQGDTEAFF	.	TRBJ1-1	TRBD1	TRBV28	15
TGCAGCGCCGGACCCGTCCTCCAAGAGACCCAGTACTTC	CSAGPVLQETQYF	once	TRBJ2-5	.	TRBV29-1	13
TGTGCCAGCAGTCCTGGGGGGTGGGCTGGCTACACCTTC	CASSPGGWAGYTF	few	TRBJ1-2	.	TRBV28	13
TGTGCCATCAGGGTTGATGGCTACACCTTC	CAIRVDGYTF	.	TRBJ1-2	.	TRBV7-8	10
TGTGCCATCAGTGAGGACAGGGAGGCCGAGCAGTACTTC	CAISEDREAEQYF	.	TRBJ2-7	.	TRBV10-3	13
TGTGCCAGCAGTCCCTCCCAGGGATTGAACACTGAAGCTTTCTTT	CASSPSQGLNTEAFF	.	TRBJ1-1	.	TRBV27	15
TGTGCCAGCTCACCAAATGGGGGGGTGGGCACTGAAGCTTTCTTT	CASSPNGGVGTEAFF	.	TRBJ1-1	.	TRBV18	15
TGTGCCAGCAGTTACCCGGCCCAGGGGGCTGAAGCGGGGGGGCCCACGTACTTAGATACGCAGTATTTT	CASSYPAQGAEAGGPTYLDTQYF	.	TRBJ2-3	TRBD2	TRBV28	23
TGCGCCAGCAGGGAGACAGCTTCCTTGAACACTGAAGCTTTCTTT	CASRETASLNTEAFF	.	TRBJ1-1	.	TRBV10-1	15
TGTGCCAGCAGTGAGGAGGGTTTCGGGGGGAGACTTGATGAGCAGTTCTTC	CASSEEGFGGRLDEQFF	.	TRBJ2-1	TRBD2	TRBV6-4	17
TGTGCCAGCCAGGGGGTTCCTAGCACAGATACGCAGTATTTT	CASQGVPSTDTQYF	few	TRBJ2-3	TRBD1	TRBV9	14
TGTGCCAGCAGCTCCTATGGCACTGGGGCCAACGTCCTGACTTTC	CASSSYGTGANVLTF	.	TRBJ2-6	.	TRBV5-6	15
TGTGCCAGCAGCCCCGTCCGGAGCCCCTTGAACACTGAAGCTTTCTTT	CASSPVRSPLNTEAFF	.	TRBJ1-1	.	TRBV7-2	16
TGCGCCAGCAGCCAAGTTCAGGGTCGAGGGCCCGGGGAGCTGTTTTTT	CASSQVQGRGPGELFF	.	TRBJ2-2	.	TRBV4-1	16
TGTGCCAGCAGCTTACAGGGGAACTATGGCTACACCTTC	CASSLQGNYGYTF	few	TRBJ1-2	.	TRBV7-8	13
TGCGCCAGCAGCTCGAACCCAGGGGGCGCGGAGACCCAGTACTTC	CASSSNPGGAETQYF	.	TRBJ2-5	TRBD1	TRBV5-1	15
TGTGCCAGCAGTGGGACGGGGCTCAATCAGCCCCAGCATTTT	CASSGTGLNQPQHF	.	TRBJ1-5	.	TRBV6-5	14